Below, one T cell receptor (beta chain) is given with its context. CDR1 and CDR2 (germline): MGHRA, YSYEKL. This CDR3 has 19 residues. The V end was cut by 1 base, the J end by 2 bases, with 21 bases between. This entry comes from a study of shared clonotypes between healthy human individuals. Overall study context: A few men and two women, aged 18 to 49, were donors. The study used three CD4 naive, three CD4 memory, two CD8 naive and one CD8 memory plate per donor.

Assay execution proceeded at the deep level. Libraries were prepared by immunoSEQ multiplex PCR; TCRdb keeps only in-frame clonotypes and omits some of them. The sample lists about 1.1 million clones, 77% occurring once. The sequencing input was memory CD4+ T cells from PBMCs. The subset denotes: CD45RA-negative fraction. The source is a man aged 18-30 years in good health. Some clones in this sample may be carry-over from other donors' samples. The chain carries TRBV4-1 and TRBJ1-5; D possibly corresponds to TRBD1 (5 bases). The CDR3 sequence is CASSQGNGGILEGNQPQHF. CDR3 nucleotides: TGCGCCAGCAGCCAAGGAAATGGGGGTATTCTGGAGGGCAATCAGCCCCAGCATTTT.